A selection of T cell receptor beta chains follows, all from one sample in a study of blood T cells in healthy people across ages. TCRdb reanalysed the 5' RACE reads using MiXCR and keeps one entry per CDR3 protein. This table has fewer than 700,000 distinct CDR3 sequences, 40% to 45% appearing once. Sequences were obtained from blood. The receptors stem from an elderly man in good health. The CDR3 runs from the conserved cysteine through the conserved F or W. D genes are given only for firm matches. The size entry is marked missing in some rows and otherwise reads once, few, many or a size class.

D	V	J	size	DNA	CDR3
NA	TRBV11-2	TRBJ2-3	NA	TGTGCCAGCAGCTGGACCGGGACCCGCGTAGATACGCAGTATTTT	CASSWTGTRVDTQYF
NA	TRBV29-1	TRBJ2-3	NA	TGCAGCGTTGAGAAGGGGATCGGTACAGATACGCAGTATTTT	CSVEKGIGTDTQYF
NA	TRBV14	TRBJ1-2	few	TGTGCCAGCAGCCAAGTTAACTCTAACTATGGCTACACCTTC	CASSQVNSNYGYTF
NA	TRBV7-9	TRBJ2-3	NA	TGTGCCAGCAGCCCCCCGCAGGGGATGGCAGATACGCAGTATTTT	CASSPPQGMADTQYF
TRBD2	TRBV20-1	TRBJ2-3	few	TGCAGTGCTGGGGGGCTAGCGGGAGGAACCTACACAGATACGCAGTATTTT	CSAGGLAGGTYTDTQYF
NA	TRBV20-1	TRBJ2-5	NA	TGCAGTGCTAGAGAGGGGACTGGGTTGTCCGGGACCCAGTACTTC	CSAREGTGLSGTQYF
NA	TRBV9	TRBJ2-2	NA	TGTGCCAGCAGCGCGAACCTCCCTGGGGAGCTGTTTTTT	CASSANLPGELFF
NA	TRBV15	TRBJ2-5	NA	TGTGCCACGAACACCGGACTGTACCAAGAGACCCAGTACTTC	CATNTGLYQETQYF
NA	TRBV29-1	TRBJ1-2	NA	TGCAGCGGGGGACCCACTGCGGAGGTCTATGGCTACACCTTC	CSGGPTAEVYGYTF
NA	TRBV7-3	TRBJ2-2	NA	TGTGCCAGCAGCTTAGGCAGGGAAGGGGAGCTGTTTTTT	CASSLGREGELFF
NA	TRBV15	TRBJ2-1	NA	TGTGCCACCAGCCAACAAGCGGGCTCCTACAATGAGCAGTTCTTC	CATSQQAGSYNEQFF
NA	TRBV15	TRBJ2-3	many	TGTGCCACCAGTAGGGTTGGAGATACGCAGTATTTT	CATSRVGDTQYF
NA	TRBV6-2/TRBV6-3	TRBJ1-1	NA	TGTGCCAGCGGACGGGACTTCCCGAACACTGAAGCTTTCTTT	CASGRDFPNTEAFF
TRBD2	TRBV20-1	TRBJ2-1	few	TGCAGTGCTGACGAAGGGACTACCGGGGGATACAATGAGCAGTTCTTC	CSADEGTTGGYNEQFF
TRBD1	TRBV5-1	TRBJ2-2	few	TGCGCCAGCAGCCCGAACCGGGACAGGATAGCCGGGGAGCTGTTTTTT	CASSPNRDRIAGELFF
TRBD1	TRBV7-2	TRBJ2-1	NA	TGTGCCAGCAGCATTTGGACAGGAAACATCAATGAGCAGTTCTTC	CASSIWTGNINEQFF
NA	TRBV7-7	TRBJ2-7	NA	TGTGCTAGCAGCCTAACGACAGGGACGGGGGACGAGCAGTACTTC	CASSLTTGTGDEQYF
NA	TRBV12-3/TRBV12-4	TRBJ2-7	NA	TGTGCCAGCAGTTTTTCCGGGTTAGGGTACGAGCAGTACTTC	CASSFSGLGYEQYF
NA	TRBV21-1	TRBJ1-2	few	TGTGCCAGCAGCAAAGAAGACAGGGGGCCAAACTATGGCTACACCTTC	CASSKEDRGPNYGYTF
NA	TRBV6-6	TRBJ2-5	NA	TGTGCCAGCAGATCTACCCCCGAAGAGACCCAGTACTTC	CASRSTPEETQYF
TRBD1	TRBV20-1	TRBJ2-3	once	TGCAGTGCTAGAGTCAGTGAGGGACAGGGGGTGACAGATACGCAGTATTTT	CSARVSEGQGVTDTQYF
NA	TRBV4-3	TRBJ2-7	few	TGCGCCAGCAGCCAAGAACCAGGCAGGGCCCGCGAGCAGTACTTC	CASSQEPGRAREQYF
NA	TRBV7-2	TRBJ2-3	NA	TGTGCCAGCAGCGCCTCGCTAGCAGATACGCAGTATTTT	CASSASLADTQYF
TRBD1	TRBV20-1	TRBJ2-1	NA	TGCAGTGCTGGAAGACAGGGCGGTTCGAATGAGCAGTTCTTC	CSAGRQGGSNEQFF
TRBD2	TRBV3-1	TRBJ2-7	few	TGTGCCAGCAGCCAAGATGGACTAGCGGCCGAAACTCGCGACGAGCAGTACTTC	CASSQDGLAAETRDEQYF
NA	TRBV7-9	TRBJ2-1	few	TGTGCCAGCAGCTTAGAAGGGCGGGGACCTAGCTCCTACAATGAGCAGTTCTTC	CASSLEGRGPSSYNEQFF
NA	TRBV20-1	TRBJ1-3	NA	TGCAGTGCTAGTTGGGAGGCCTCTGGAAACACCATATATTTT	CSASWEASGNTIYF
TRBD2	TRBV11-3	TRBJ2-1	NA	TGTGCCAGCAGCGCATACCCGGGGAGGGGGCAGTTCTTC	CASSAYPGRGQFF
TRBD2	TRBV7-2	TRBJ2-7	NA	TGTGCCAGCAGTCGTAGCGGGGGGGATACTGTCTACGAGCAGTACTTC	CASSRSGGDTVYEQYF
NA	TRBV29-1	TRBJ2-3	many	TGCGGATGGTCCCCCGTGGGAGATACGCAGTATTTT	CGWSPVGDTQYF
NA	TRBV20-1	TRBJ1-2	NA	TGCAGTGCGTCGGACAGAGAGCAGGGTGGCTACACCTTC	CSASDREQGGYTF
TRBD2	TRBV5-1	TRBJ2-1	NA	TGCGCCAGCAGCTTGGTCGGTACCGGGCCGGGAGGAAGCAATGAGCAGTTCTTC	CASSLVGTGPGGSNEQFF